The 5 T cell receptor beta chains below all came from one sample that was sequenced in a study of cytomegalovirus exposure and HLA in healthy donors. Vbeta (60) and Jbeta (13) primers were used in the PCR. The protocol was immunoSEQ multiplex PCR, while the TCRdb copy is restricted to in-frame clones and leaves out a portion. Here the sample table reports 21,000 or so clones. Sequenced sample: PBMCs. The source is a man aged 55 to 70 in good health and CMV-seropositive.

This clone is labeled medium-sized (0.01 to 0.1%) based on frequency. The chain couples TRBV10-3 to TRBJ2-1, with 9 bases aligning to TRBD2. CDR1 and CDR2 (germline): ENHRY, SYGVKD. The CDR3 is 14 amino acids. The V gene end was trimmed by 7 bases and the J gene end by 4 bases; junction bases not matched to a gene: 5. The CDR3: CAIKMLAGYNEQFF. In nucleotides, the CDR3 is TGTGCCATCAAAATGCTAGCGGGATACAATGAGCAGTTCTTC.

The chain has TRBV6-1 and TRBJ1-4; 8 bases are shared with TRBD1. With 6 bases clipped from V and 8 bases from J, the junction kept 8 bases outside the gene matches. The CDR3 runs to 14 residues. Germline V gene data show CDR1 as MNHNS and CDR2 as SASEGT. CDR3 amino acids: CASREPGQAEKLFF. In DNA, the CDR3 is TGTGCCAGCAGGGAACCGGGACAGGCAGAAAAACTGTTTTTT.

A note on this clone: The same CDR3 also results from other DNA sequences found in this sample. The gene calls are TRBV30 and TRBJ2-2; TRBD2 matches at 9 bases. This CDR3 region has 14 residues. V was clipped by 1 base and J by 6 bases; unmatched bases: 3. Germline V gene data show CDR1 as GTSNPN and CDR2 as SVGIG (reference sequence). CDR3 DNA sequence: TGTGCCTGGAGTGGGCGCGGGGGGGCCGGGGAGCTGTTTTTT. Its protein product is CAWSGRGGAGELFF.

The chain couples TRBV7-9 to TRBJ1-1, with D hard to call. CDR1 SEHNR and CDR2 FQNEAQ come from the germline V gene (reference sequence). Between the trimmed V and J ends, which lost 4 bases and 5 bases, there was a span of 5 bases. This CDR3 is built from 11 residues. CDR3 DNA: TGTGCCAGCAGCTCGGTGACTGAAGCTTTCTTT. It specifies CASSSVTEAFF.

This chain joins TRBV5-1 and TRBJ1-2, with D possibly TRBD1 on 5 matching bases. The V gene lost 0 bases and the J gene lost 4 bases, with 13 bases spanning the gap. Looked up from germline, CDR1 is SGHRS and CDR2 is YFSETQ. The CDR3 is made up of 15 amino acids. CDR3 sequence (DNA): TGCGCCAGCAGCTTGGTTGGGGCGGGGAGCTATGGCTACACCTTC. Its protein is CASSLVGAGSYGYTF.